The 19 T cell receptor beta chains in this list originate from one sample, sequenced in a study of OX40 agonist ivuxolimab in advanced cancers. Method: immunoSEQ multiplex PCR; TCRdb's copy keeps in-frame clones and lacks some. In the table there are 100,000 to 120,000 clones, roughly 90% of which are singletons. Specimen: CD4+ or CD8+ T cells sorted from blood, collected in a trial of the OX40 agonist ivuxolimab. The origin of the receptors is an adult with an advanced solid tumor such as melanoma, head and neck, liver or kidney cancer.

V gene TRBV5-1 combines with J gene TRBJ2-2; D might be TRBD2 (5 bases). CDR3 size: 15 residues. Germline V lookup: CDR1 SGHRS, CDR2 YFSETQ. Trimming stripped 5 bases from V and 0 bases from J, with 11 bases between. The chain's CDR3 is CASSPGIPNTGELFF. The CDR3 coding sequence is TGCGCCAGCAGTCCGGGAATCCCGAACACCGGGGAGCTGTTTTTT. Full variable domain (rest looked up from reference TRBV5-1 and TRBJ2-2): KAGVTQTPRYLIKTRGQQVTLSCSPISGHRSVSWYQQTPGQGLQFLFEYFSETQRNKGNFPGRFSGRQFSNSRSEMNVSTLELGDSALYLCASSPGIPNTGELFFGEGSRLTVL.

The gene calls are TRBV7-3 and TRBJ1-1, with no clear D. The CDR3 runs to 14 residues. Germline loops: CDR1 SGHTA, CDR2 FQGTGA. Trimming cost V 2 bases and J 0 bases, with 7 bases left between them. The DNA for the CDR3 is TGTGCCAGCAGCTTAGCCCAGATGAACACTGAAGCTTTCTTT. This sequence encodes CASSLAQMNTEAFF.

This chain joins TRBV7-3 and TRBJ1-1, with a weak D call TRBD1 (5 bases). CDR1 is SGHTA, CDR2 FQGTGA, per germline. The CDR3 runs to 12 residues. Trimming took 4 bases from V and 7 from J, leaving 10 bases between them. The chain's CDR3 is CASSSNGGEAFF. In nucleotides, the CDR3 is TGTGCCAGCAGCTCAAACGGGGGTGAAGCTTTCTTT.

V is TRBV2 and J is TRBJ1-1; tentative D call: TRBD1 (6 bases). Trimming removed 4 bases at V and 8 bases at J, with 11 bases between. CDR3 length: 12 amino acids. In germline, CDR1 is SNHLY, CDR2 FYNNEI. The CDR3 sequence: CASSARQAEAFF. The CDR3 nucleotides read TGTGCCAGCAGTGCCAGACAGGCCGAAGCTTTCTTT.

A remark on this clone: Mismatch with germline at one junction end may stem from a read error. This chain joins TRBV7-7 and TRBJ2-5; D possibly matches TRBD1 or TRBD2 (5 bases each). Per germline, CDR1 SSHAT and CDR2 FNYEAQ (reference sequence). The length of the CDR3 is 15 residues. The DNA of the CDR3 is TGTGCTAGCAGCTTAGAGTTGGGACGTCAAGAGACCCAGTACTTC. Its translation: CASSLELGRQETQYF.

The chain uses TRBV11-1 and TRBJ2-7; D uncertain. Trimming cost V 2 bases and J 3 bases, with 8 bases left between them. Germline CDR1 reads SGHAT; CDR2 reads FQDESV (reference sequence). This CDR3 spans 13 amino acids. CDR3 sequence reads: CASSLMAGYEQYF. The CDR3 DNA reads as TGTGCCAGCAGCTTAATGGCAGGCTACGAGCAGTACTTC. The full variable domain, with the rest looked up from reference TRBV11-1 and TRBJ2-7, is EAEVAQSPRYKITEKSQAVAFWCDPISGHATLYWYRQILGQGPELLVQFQDESVVDDSQLPKDRFSAERLKGVDSTLKIQPAELGDSAMYLCASSLMAGYEQYFGPGTRLTVT.

The chain links TRBV28 to TRBJ1-2; perhaps TRBD1 as D (5 bases). V was trimmed by 6 bases and J by 6 bases, leaving 11 bases between them. Germline V gene lookup returns CDR1 MDHEN and CDR2 SYDVKM. This CDR3 is 12 amino acids long. The CDR3 here is CASSQEGHGYTF. The CDR3 coding sequence is TGTGCCAGCAGCCAAGAGGGGCATGGCTACACCTTC.

This clone occurred once. The chain couples TRBV6-5 to TRBJ1-6; 7 nucleotides line up with TRBD1. The germline CDR1 and CDR2 sequences are MNHEY and SVGAGI. The ends lost 5 bases at V and 7 bases at J; junction bases unmatched: 8. CDR3 length: 15 amino acids. The CDR3 sequence is CASSHPTGPNSPLHF. CDR3 in DNA: TGTGCCAGCAGTCACCCGACAGGGCCCAATTCACCCCTCCACTTT.

The chain uses TRBV29-1 and TRBJ2-3, with D hard to call. There are 12 residues in the CDR3. CDR1 SQVTM and CDR2 ANQGSEA come from the germline V gene. Trimming left V 4 bases short and J 1 base short, with 6 bases between. The CDR3 sequence: CSVVVRTDTQYF. The CDR3 DNA reads TGCAGCGTTGTGGTCCGCACAGATACGCAGTATTTT.

The V call is TRBV9, the J call TRBJ2-1; 10 nucleotides align to TRBD1. The CDR3 runs to 15 residues. The V segment lost 2 bases and the J segment 3 bases; nucleotides outside the gene matches: 2. The germline gives CDR1 SGDLS, CDR2 YYNGEE. CDR3 bases: TGTGCCAGCAGCGTGGGGGACAGGGGCTACAATGAGCAGTTCTTC. Translation gives CASSVGDRGYNEQFF. Complete variable domain (other parts from reference TRBV9 and TRBJ2-1): DSGVTQTPKHLITATGQRVTLRCSPRSGDLSVYWYQQSLDQGLQFLIQYYNGEERAKGNILERFSAQQFPDLHSELNLSSLELGDSALYFCASSVGDRGYNEQFFGPGTRLTVL.

This rearrangement joins TRBV30 to TRBJ2-2, with D perhaps TRBD1 (5 bases). V lost 7 bases and J lost 3, with 15 bases in between. The germline V gene has CDR1 GTSNPN and CDR2 SVGIG (reference sequence). This CDR3 contains 14 residues. Written as DNA, the CDR3 is TGTGCCTCCTCGGGCACAGGCTACACCGGGGAGCTGTTTTTT. Translated, it gives CASSGTGYTGELFF.

This sequence joins TRBV28 and TRBJ2-2, with 7 bases aligning to TRBD2. Germline CDR1 reads MDHEN; CDR2 reads SYDVKM. The CDR3 is 14 amino acids. J lost 4 bases, V lost 6 bases, and 5 bases had no gene match. This CDR3 is CASSRTRLTGELFF. The DNA of the CDR3 is TGTGCCAGCAGCCGGACTAGACTCACCGGGGAGCTGTTTTTT.

V is TRBV29-1 and J is TRBJ1-1; 7 bases are a match to TRBD1. The germline gives CDR1 SQVTM, CDR2 ANQGSEA. This CDR3 contains 13 residues. The V and J ends lost 7 bases and 3 bases, in that order; junction bases with no gene match: 8. The CDR3 spells CSGKQGLYTEAFF. CDR3 coding DNA: TGCAGCGGAAAACAGGGGTTGTACACTGAAGCTTTCTTT. Full variable domain (outside the CDR3, taken from reference TRBV29-1 and TRBJ1-1): SAVISQKPSRDICQRGTSLTIQCQVDSQVTMMFWYRQQPGQSLTLIATANQGSEATYESGFVIDKFPISRPNLTFSTLTVSNMSPEDSSIYLCSGKQGLYTEAFFGQGTRLTVV.

The CDR3 DNA is TGTGCCAGCTCCCTGGCCTCATCCAATCAGCCCCAGCATTTT. Translated: CASSLASSNQPQHF. This sequence joins TRBV2 and TRBJ1-5, with D hard to call. Trimming removed 8 bases from V and 3 bases from J, with 14 bases in between. Germline values: CDR1 SNHLY, CDR2 FYNNEI. The CDR3 is made up of 14 amino acids.

The chain couples TRBV10-3 to TRBJ2-5; D gene ambiguous. The CDR3 is made up of 13 amino acids. Germline-derived CDR1 and CDR2 are ENHRY and SYGVKD. V was pared by 7 bases and J by 1 base, with 10 bases between. CDR3 DNA sequence: TGTGCCATCAAAGGACCGAGCCAAGAGACCCAGTACTTC. Translated, it gives CAIKGPSQETQYF.

A remark on this clone: Sequence at one end of the junction differs from germline and may be a read error. This sequence joins TRBV7-9 and TRBJ2-1; 12 nucleotides match TRBD2. The CDR3 is 15 residues long. The V gene's germline CDR1 is SEHNR and CDR2 FQNEAQ (reference sequence). The CDR3 sequence: CASSLTSGGYNEQFF. The CDR3 DNA sequence: TGTGCCAGTAGCTTGACTAGCGGGGGATACAATGAGCAGTTCTTC. The whole variable domain, filled in from reference TRBV7-9 and TRBJ2-1, reads DTGVSQNPRHKITKRGQNVTFRCDPISEHNRLYWYRQTLGQGPEFLTYFQNEAQLEKSRLLSDRFSAERPKGSFSTLEIQRTEQGDSAMYLCASSLTSGGYNEQFFGPGTRLTVL.

The chain has TRBV11-3 and TRBJ2-5, with 8 nucleotides matching TRBD2. This CDR3 contains 13 residues. V lost 5 bases to trimming and J lost 3 bases; unmatched junction nucleotides: 2. Germline CDR1 reads SGHNT; CDR2 reads YENEEA. The chain's CDR3 is CASSRGGEETQYF. The CDR3 DNA reads as TGTGCCAGCAGCCGGGGGGGAGAAGAGACCCAGTACTTC.

In its sample, this clone was seen once. The chain carries TRBV6-5 and TRBJ2-2, with 8 bases fitting TRBD1. J was trimmed by 6 bases and V by 6 bases; bases with no gene match: 3. The length of the CDR3 is 13 residues. Germline V CDR1 and CDR2: MNHEY, SVGAGI. In nucleotides, the CDR3 is TGTGCCAGCAGCTTGACAGGGGCCGGGGAGCTGTTTTTT. This translates into CASSLTGAGELFF.

This clone has only a few counts. The chain couples TRBV5-8 to TRBJ2-2; D is undetermined. Trimming removed 4 bases at V and 5 bases at J, with 12 bases between. Germline CDR1 is SGHTS and CDR2 is YDEGEE. The CDR3 spans 14 residues. The DNA for the CDR3 is TGTGCCAGCAGCCGGGCTATTCAAACCGGGGAGCTGTTTTTT. Translating gives CASSRAIQTGELFF.